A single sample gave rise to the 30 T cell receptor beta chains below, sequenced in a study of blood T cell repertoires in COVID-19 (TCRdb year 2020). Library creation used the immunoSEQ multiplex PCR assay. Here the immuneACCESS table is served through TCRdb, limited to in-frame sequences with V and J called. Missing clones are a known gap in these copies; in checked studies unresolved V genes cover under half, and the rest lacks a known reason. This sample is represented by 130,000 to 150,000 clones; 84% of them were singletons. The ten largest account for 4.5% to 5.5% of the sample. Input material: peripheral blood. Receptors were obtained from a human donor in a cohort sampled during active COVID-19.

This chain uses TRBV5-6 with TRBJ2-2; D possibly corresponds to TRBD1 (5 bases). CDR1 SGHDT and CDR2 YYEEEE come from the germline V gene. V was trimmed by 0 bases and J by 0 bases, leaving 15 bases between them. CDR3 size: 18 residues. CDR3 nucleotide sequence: TGTGCCAGCAGCTTGGTCCTAACAGGCTTCGCGAACACCGGGGAGCTGTTTTTT. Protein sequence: CASSLVLTGFANTGELFF.

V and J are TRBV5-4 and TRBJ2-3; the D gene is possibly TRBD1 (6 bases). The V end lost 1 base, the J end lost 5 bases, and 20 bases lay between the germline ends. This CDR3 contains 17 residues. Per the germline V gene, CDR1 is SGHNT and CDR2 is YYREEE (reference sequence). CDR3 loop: CASSLSQGSRGKDTQYF. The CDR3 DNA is TGTGCCAGCAGCTTGTCTCAGGGGTCCCGGGGAAAAGATACGCAGTATTTT.

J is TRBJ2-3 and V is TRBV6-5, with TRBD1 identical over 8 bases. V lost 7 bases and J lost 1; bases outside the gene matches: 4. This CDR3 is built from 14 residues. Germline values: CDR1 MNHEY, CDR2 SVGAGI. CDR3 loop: CASNPGQGTDTQYF. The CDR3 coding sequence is TGTGCCAGCAATCCGGGACAGGGCACAGATACGCAGTATTTT.

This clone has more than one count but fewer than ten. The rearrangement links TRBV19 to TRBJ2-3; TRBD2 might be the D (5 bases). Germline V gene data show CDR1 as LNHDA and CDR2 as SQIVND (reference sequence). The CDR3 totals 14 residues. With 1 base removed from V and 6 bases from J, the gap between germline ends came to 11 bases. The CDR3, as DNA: TGTGCCAGTAGTATAGGACCGGAGGTGGATACGCAGTATTTT. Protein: CASSIGPEVDTQYF.

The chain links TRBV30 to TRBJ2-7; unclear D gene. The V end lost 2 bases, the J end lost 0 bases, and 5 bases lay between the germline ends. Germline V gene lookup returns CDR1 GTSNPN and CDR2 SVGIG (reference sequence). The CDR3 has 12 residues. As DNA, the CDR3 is TGTGCCTGGAGTACAAACTCCTACGAGCAGTACTTC. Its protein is CAWSTNSYEQYF. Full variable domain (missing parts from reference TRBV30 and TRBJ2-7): SQTIHQWPATLVQPVGSPLSLECTVEGTSNPNLYWYRQAAGRGLQLLFYSVGIGQISSEVPQNLSASRPQDRQFILSSKKLLLSDSGFYLCAWSTNSYEQYFGPGTRLTVT.

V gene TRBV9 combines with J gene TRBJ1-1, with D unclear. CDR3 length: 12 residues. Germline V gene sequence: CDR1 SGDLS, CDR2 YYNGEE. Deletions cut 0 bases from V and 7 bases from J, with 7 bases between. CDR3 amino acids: CASSVGVNEAFF. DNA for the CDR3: TGTGCCAGCAGCGTAGGAGTCAATGAAGCTTTCTTT.

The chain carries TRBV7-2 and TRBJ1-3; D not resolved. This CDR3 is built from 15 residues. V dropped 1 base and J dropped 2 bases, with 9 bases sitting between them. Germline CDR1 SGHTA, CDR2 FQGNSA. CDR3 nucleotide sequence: TGTGCCAGCAGCTTAGTGGCAGTCCCTGGAAACACCATATATTTT. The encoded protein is CASSLVAVPGNTIYF. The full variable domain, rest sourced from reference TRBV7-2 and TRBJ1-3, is GAGVSQSPSNKVTEKGKDVELRCDPISGHTALYWYRQSLGQGLEFLIYFQGNSAPDKSGLPSDRFSAERTGGSVSTLTIQRTQQEDSAVYLCASSLVAVPGNTIYFGEGSWLTVV.

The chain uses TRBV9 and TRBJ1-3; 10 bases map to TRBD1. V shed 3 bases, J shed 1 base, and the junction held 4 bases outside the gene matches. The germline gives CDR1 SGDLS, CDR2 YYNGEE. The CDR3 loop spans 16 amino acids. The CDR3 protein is CASSADRGLSGNTIYF. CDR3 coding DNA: TGTGCCAGCAGCGCAGACAGGGGGCTTTCTGGAAACACCATATATTTT.

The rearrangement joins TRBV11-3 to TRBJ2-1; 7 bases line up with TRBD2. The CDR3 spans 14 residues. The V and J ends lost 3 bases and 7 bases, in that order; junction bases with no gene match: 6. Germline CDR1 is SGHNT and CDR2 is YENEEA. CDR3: CASSFSGGENEQFF. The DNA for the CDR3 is TGTGCCAGCAGCTTCTCGGGAGGAGAGAATGAGCAGTTCTTC.

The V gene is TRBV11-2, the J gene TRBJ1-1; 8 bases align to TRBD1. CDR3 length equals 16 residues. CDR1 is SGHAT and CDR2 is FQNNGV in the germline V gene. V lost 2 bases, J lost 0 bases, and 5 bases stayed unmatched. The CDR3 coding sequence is TGTGCCAGCAGCTTATTTCAGGGGGCGATGAACACTGAAGCTTTCTTT. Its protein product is CASSLFQGAMNTEAFF.

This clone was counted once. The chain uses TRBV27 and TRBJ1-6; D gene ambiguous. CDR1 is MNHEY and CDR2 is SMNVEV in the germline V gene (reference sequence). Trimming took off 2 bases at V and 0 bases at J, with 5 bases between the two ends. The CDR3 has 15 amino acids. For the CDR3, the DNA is TGTGCCAGCAGTTTAGGCCTCTCCTATAATTCACCCCTCCACTTT. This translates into CASSLGLSYNSPLHF.

CDR3 protein: CATSDLLAGGYNEQFF. In DNA, the CDR3 is TGTGCCACCAGTGATTTGCTAGCGGGGGGGTACAATGAGCAGTTCTTC. This chain links TRBV24-1 with TRBJ2-1, with 12 bases identical to TRBD2. The CDR3 runs 16 residues. The ends lost 0 bases at V and 4 bases at J; junction bases unmatched: 0. Germline assignment: CDR1 KGHDR and CDR2 SFDVKD.

The CDR3 spells CASSLRQPDTQYF. CDR3 nucleotide sequence: TGTGCCAGCAGCTTGCGACAGCCAGATACGCAGTATTTT. The chain uses TRBV5-8 and TRBJ2-3, with D possibly being TRBD1 (5 bases). The CDR3 loop spans 13 amino acids. With 1 base removed from V and 4 bases from J, the gap between germline ends came to 7 bases. Germline CDR1 and CDR2: SGHTS and YDEGEE.

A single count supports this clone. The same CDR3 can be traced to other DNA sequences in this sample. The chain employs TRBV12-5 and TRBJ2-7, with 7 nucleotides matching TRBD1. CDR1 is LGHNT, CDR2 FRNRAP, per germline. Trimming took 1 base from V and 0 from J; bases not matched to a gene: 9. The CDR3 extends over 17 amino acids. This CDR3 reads CASGLARGTDSSYEQYV. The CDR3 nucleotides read TGTGCTAGTGGTTTGGCCAGAGGGACAGATAGCTCCTACGAGCAGTACGTC.

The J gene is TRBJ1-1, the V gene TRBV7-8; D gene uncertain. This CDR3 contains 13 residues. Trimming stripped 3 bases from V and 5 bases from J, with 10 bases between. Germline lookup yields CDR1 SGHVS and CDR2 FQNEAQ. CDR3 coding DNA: TGTGCCAGCAGCTTTGGCGCGGGGACTGAAGCTTTCTTT. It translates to CASSFGAGTEAFF.

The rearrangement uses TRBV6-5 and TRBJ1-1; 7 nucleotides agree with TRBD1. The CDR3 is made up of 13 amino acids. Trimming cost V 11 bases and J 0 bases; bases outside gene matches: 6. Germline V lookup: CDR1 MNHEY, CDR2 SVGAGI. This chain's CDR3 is CAAYRGMNTEAFF. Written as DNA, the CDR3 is TGTGCCGCTTACAGGGGAATGAACACTGAAGCTTTCTTT.

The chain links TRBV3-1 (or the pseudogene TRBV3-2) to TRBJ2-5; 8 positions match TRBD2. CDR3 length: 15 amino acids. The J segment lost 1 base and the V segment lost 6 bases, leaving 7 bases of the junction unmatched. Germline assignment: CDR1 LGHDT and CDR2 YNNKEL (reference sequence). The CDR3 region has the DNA TGTGCCAGCAGTCGGGAGGGAGGTAGCCAAGAGACCCAGTACTTC. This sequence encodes CASSREGGSQETQYF.

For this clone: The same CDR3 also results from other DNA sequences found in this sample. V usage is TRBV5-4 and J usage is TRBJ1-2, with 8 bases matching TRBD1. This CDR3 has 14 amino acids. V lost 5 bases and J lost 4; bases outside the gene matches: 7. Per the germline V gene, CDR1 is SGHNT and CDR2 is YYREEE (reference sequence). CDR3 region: CASSRTGGSYGYTF. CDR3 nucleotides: TGTGCCAGCAGTCGTACAGGGGGGAGCTATGGCTACACCTTC.

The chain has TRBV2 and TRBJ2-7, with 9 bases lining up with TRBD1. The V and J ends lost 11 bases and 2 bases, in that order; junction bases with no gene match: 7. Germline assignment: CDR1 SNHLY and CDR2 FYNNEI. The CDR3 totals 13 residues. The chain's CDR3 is CAGGQGNTYEQYV. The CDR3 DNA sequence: TGTGCCGGGGGACAGGGTAACACCTACGAGCAGTACGTC.

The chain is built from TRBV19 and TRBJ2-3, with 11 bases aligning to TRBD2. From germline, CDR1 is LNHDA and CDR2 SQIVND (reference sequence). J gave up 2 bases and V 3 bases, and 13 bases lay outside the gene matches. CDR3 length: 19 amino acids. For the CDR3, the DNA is TGTGCCAGTAGTATGGGCCTGTCCCGACTAGCGGGGTACACAGATACGCAGTATTTT. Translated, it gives CASSMGLSRLAGYTDTQYF.

In DNA, the CDR3 is TGTGCCAGCAGCTTTAGGGTCGGGGGACCCCGGGAGACCCAGTACTTC. Its protein is CASSFRVGGPRETQYF. The chain links TRBV5-5 to TRBJ2-5; D is perhaps TRBD2 (6 bases). The ends were cut back, 2 bases at V and 5 bases at J, with 19 bases in the middle. CDR3 size: 16 residues. Germline V gene sequence: CDR1 SGHKS, CDR2 YYEKEE (reference sequence).

In DNA, the CDR3 is TGTGCCAGCAGTTACTCCCCAGGACAGCCCCAGCATTTT. It specifies CASSYSPGQPQHF. The chain employs TRBV6-2 or TRBV6-3 and TRBJ1-5; D remains ambiguous. The CDR3 runs 13 residues. Germline values: CDR1 MNHEY, CDR2 SVGEGT. V lost 0 bases and J lost 7, with 7 bases in between.

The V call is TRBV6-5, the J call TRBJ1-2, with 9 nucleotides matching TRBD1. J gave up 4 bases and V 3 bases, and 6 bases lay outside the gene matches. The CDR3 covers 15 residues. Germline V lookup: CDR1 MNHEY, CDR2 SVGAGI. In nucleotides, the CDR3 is TGTGCCAGCAGTTATGGGACAGGGCAGGGCTATGGCTACACCTTC. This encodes CASSYGTGQGYGYTF.

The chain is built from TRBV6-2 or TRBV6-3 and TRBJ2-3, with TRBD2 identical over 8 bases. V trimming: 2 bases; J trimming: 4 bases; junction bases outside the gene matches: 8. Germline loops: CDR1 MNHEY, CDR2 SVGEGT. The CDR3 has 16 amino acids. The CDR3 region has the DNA TGTGCCAGCAGTTACCGCCAAGCGGGAGCTGCAGATACGCAGTATTTT. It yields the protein CASSYRQAGAADTQYF.

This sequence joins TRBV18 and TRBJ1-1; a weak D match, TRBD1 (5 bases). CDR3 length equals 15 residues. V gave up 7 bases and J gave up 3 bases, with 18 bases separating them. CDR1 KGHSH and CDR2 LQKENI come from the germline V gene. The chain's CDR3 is CASYPKGNSDTEAFF. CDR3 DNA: TGTGCCAGCTATCCCAAGGGGAACTCGGACACTGAAGCTTTCTTT.

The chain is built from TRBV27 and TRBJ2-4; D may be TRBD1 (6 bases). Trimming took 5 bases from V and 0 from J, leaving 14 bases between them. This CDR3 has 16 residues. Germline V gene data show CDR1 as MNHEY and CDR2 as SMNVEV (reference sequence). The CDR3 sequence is CASSMDRELAKNIQYF. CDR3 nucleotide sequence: TGTGCCAGCAGTATGGACAGAGAACTAGCCAAAAACATTCAGTACTTC.

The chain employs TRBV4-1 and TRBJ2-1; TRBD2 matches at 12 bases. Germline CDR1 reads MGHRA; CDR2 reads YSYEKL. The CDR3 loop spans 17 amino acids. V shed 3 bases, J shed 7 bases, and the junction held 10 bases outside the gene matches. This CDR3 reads CASSQRYGTSGLNEQFF. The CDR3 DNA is TGCGCCAGCAGCCAGCGATACGGGACTAGCGGGTTAAATGAGCAGTTCTTC.

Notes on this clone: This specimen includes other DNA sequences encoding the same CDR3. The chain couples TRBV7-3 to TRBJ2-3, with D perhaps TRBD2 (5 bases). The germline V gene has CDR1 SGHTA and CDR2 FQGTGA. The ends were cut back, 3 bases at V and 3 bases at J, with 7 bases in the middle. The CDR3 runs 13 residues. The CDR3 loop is CASSFGGTDTQYF. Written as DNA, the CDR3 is TGTGCCAGCAGCTTTGGAGGAACAGATACGCAGTATTTT.

The CDR3 protein is CASSPGLAGEKLFF. Here the CDR3 DNA reads TGTGCCAGCTCACCAGGGCTGGCGGGTGAAAAACTGTTTTTT. This sequence joins TRBV18 and TRBJ1-4; D is unresolved. Trimming took off 2 bases at V and 7 bases at J, with 11 bases between the two ends. Germline loops: CDR1 KGHSH, CDR2 LQKENI. This CDR3 comprises 14 residues.

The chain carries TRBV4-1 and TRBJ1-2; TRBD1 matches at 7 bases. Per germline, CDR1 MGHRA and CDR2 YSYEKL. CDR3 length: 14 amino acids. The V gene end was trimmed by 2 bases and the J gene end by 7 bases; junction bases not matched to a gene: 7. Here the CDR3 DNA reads TGCGCCAGCAGCCAATCAAGACAGGGCAGTGGCTACACCTTC. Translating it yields CASSQSRQGSGYTF.